In this sample, the clone carrying this T cell receptor (beta chain) is medium-sized (0.01 to 0.1%). As yet, its antigen is unknown. Here immunoSEQ multiplex PCR was the method, and the copy in TCRdb shows in-frame clones only, minus some. This sample has 83,000 or so clones; around 84% occur once, and the top ten carry approximately 1.7%. The data originate from a study of OX40 agonist ivuxolimab in advanced cancers. The length of the CDR3 is 14 residues. V was shortened by 0 bases and J by 4 bases, with 10 bases between the two germline ends. Germline CDR1 and CDR2: MNHEY and SVGAGI. Peripheral blood came from all dose cohorts at three timepoints. Overall study results and limits: What antigens the expanded peripheral T cells recognized was never established.

The chain recombines TRBV6-5 with TRBJ2-7, with D possibly being TRBD1 (5 bases). Sample: CD4+ or CD8+ T cells sorted from blood, taken in a trial of the OX40 agonist ivuxolimab. The clonotype comes from an adult with an advanced solid tumor such as melanoma, head and neck, liver or kidney cancer. CDR3 region: CASSYSQGRYEQYF. CDR3 bases: TGTGCCAGCAGTTACTCTCAGGGAAGGTACGAGCAGTACTTC.